The rows below give T cell receptor beta chains drawn from one sample of a study of blood T cell repertoires in COVID-19. Assay used: immunoSEQ multiplex PCR; TCRdb lists only in-frame clones, some missing. The data contain some 330,000 clones, more than 75% of them seen just once; the ten biggest clones take up about 4.1%. Sequences were obtained from PBMCs or T cells enriched from blood (not recorded which). All receptors derive from a man in his thirties or forties who had recovered from COVID-19. Each CDR3 is given with its conserved first and last residue. The D gene is left open where the match is weak. Not every row has a clone size; where given, it reads once, few, many or a size class.

cdr3_length	clone_size	v_call	j_call	d_call	cdr3_aa	cdr3_nt
14	once	TRBV28	TRBJ1-2	NA	CASSPPGFGYGYTF	TGTGCCAGCAGTCCCCCGGGGTTCGGGTATGGCTACACCTTC
14	NA	TRBV5-1	TRBJ1-5	NA	CASSWGGRNQPQHF	TGCGCCAGCAGCTGGGGGGGGCGAAATCAGCCCCAGCATTTT
15	NA	TRBV24-1	TRBJ2-5	NA	CATSDSQTAKETQYF	TGTGCCACCAGTGATTCCCAGACTGCGAAAGAGACCCAGTACTTC
16	once	TRBV27	TRBJ1-4	NA	CASSLSWGVTNEKLFF	TGTGCCAGCAGTTTATCGTGGGGGGTGACTAATGAAAAACTGTTTTTT
16	NA	TRBV5-8	TRBJ2-5	TRBD1	CASSLDRTGGQETQYF	TGTGCCAGCAGCTTGGATCGGACAGGAGGACAAGAGACCCAGTACTTC
11	NA	TRBV7-8	TRBJ1-1	NA	CASSFTETAFF	TGTGCCAGCAGTTTTACAGAGACAGCTTTCTTT
15	NA	TRBV4-2	TRBJ2-7	NA	CASSPTGGELYEQYF	TGTGCCAGCAGCCCGACCGGGGGTGAACTCTACGAGCAGTACTTC
15	NA	TRBV5-1	TRBJ1-2	TRBD1	CASSLSGQGAYGYTF	TGCGCCAGCAGCTTATCCGGACAGGGGGCGTATGGCTACACCTTC
14	NA	TRBV6-5	TRBJ2-6	NA	CASSNRAGANVLTF	TGTGCCAGCAGTAACAGGGCTGGGGCCAACGTCCTGACTTTC
15	NA	TRBV12-5	TRBJ2-5	TRBD1	CASGPGTGIQETQYF	TGTGCTAGTGGTCCCGGGACAGGGATCCAAGAGACCCAGTACTTC
13	NA	TRBV27	TRBJ1-2	NA	CASSFAGTRGYTF	TGTGCCAGCAGTTTTGCGGGAACCCGTGGCTACACCTTC
19	NA	TRBV4-1	TRBJ2-2	TRBD2	CASSHPGTSGGANTGELFF	TGCGCCAGCAGCCACCCAGGGACTAGCGGGGGGGCGAACACCGGGGAGCTGTTTTTT
12	NA	TRBV30	TRBJ1-1	NA	CAWSRGRTEAFF	TGTGCCTGGAGTCGGGGTAGGACTGAAGCTTTCTTT
15	NA	TRBV5-1	TRBJ1-1	NA	CASSPANGMNTEAFF	TGCGCCAGCAGCCCAGCGAACGGGATGAACACTGAAGCTTTCTTT
14	NA	TRBV29-1	TRBJ1-1	NA	CSVELRTVNTEAFF	TGCAGCGTTGAGTTGAGAACAGTGAACACTGAAGCTTTCTTT
12	NA	TRBV2	TRBJ2-5	TRBD2	CASTGLAGDQYF	TGTGCCAGCACCGGACTAGCCGGAGATCAGTACTTC
14	NA	TRBV11-2	TRBJ1-2	NA	CASSSWGLEDGYTF	TGTGCCAGCAGCTCCTGGGGGCTGGAAGATGGCTACACCTTC
21	NA	TRBV24-1	TRBJ2-1	TRBD1	CATSDRFPQRQGASSYNEQFF	TGTGCCACCAGTGACCGATTTCCCCAAAGACAGGGGGCTAGCTCCTACAATGAGCAGTTCTTC
14	NA	TRBV5-1	TRBJ2-7	TRBD1	CASSWGTEGVEQYF	TGCGCCAGCAGCTGGGGGACAGAAGGGGTCGAGCAGTACTTC
17	few	TRBV4-2	TRBJ2-7	NA	CASSQDRGTASNYEQYF	TGTGCCAGCAGCCAAGATCGGGGGACCGCGAGCAACTACGAGCAGTACTTC
14	NA	TRBV30	TRBJ1-5	NA	CAWSANREGQPQHF	TGTGCCTGGAGTGCCAACAGGGAAGGGCAGCCCCAGCATTTT
13	NA	TRBV27	TRBJ2-7	NA	CASGSQAPYEQYF	TGTGCCAGCGGATCACAGGCCCCCTACGAGCAGTACTTC
15	NA	TRBV5-1	TRBJ2-1	NA	CASSGGDWNGNEQFF	TGCGCCAGCAGCGGGGGCGACTGGAACGGGAATGAGCAGTTCTTC
18	NA	TRBV9	TRBJ2-7	TRBD1	CASSVRPPTGTGAYEQYF	TGTGCCAGCAGCGTAAGGCCCCCCACCGGGACAGGAGCCTACGAGCAGTACTTC